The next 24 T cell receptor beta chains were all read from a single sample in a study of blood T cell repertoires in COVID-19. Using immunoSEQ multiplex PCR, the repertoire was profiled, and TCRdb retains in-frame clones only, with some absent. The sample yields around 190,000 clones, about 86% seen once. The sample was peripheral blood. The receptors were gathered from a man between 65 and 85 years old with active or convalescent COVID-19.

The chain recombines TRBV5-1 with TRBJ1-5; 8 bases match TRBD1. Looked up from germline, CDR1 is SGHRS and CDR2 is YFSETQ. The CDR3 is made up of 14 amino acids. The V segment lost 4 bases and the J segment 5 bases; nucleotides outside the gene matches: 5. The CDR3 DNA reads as TGCGCCAGCAGCGAACAGGGGGTGGATCAGCCCCAGCATTTT. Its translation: CASSEQGVDQPQHF.

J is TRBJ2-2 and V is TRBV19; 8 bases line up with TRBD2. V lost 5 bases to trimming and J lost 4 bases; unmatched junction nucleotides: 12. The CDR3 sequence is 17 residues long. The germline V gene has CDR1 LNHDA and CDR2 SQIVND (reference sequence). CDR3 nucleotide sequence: TGTGCCAGTAGTGACCGACCTAGCGGGTCGTTCACCGGGGAGCTGTTTTTT. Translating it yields CASSDRPSGSFTGELFF.

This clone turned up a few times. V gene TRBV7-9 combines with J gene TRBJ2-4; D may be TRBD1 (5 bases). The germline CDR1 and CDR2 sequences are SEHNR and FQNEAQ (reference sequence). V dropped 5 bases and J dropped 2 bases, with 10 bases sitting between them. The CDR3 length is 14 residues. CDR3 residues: CASSPRGSKNIQYF. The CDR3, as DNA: TGTGCCAGCAGCCCAAGGGGTTCCAAAAACATTCAGTACTTC.

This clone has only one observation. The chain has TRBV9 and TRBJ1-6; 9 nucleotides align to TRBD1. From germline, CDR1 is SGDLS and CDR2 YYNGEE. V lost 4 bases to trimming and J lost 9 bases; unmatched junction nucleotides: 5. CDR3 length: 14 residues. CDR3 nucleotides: TGTGCCAGCAGCTCCAGGACAGGGGTTTCACCCCTCCACTTT. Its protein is CASSSRTGVSPLHF.

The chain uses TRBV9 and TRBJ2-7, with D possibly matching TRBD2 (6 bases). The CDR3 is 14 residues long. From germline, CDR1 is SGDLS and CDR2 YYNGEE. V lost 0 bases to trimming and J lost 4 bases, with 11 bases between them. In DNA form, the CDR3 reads TGTGCCAGCAGCGTAGCGGGACTCTCATACGAGCAGTACTTC. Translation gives CASSVAGLSYEQYF.

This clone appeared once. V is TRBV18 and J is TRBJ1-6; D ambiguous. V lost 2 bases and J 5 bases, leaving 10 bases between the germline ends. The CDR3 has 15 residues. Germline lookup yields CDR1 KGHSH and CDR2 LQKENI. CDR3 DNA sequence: TGTGCCAGCTCACCATCGATCCCGGATAATTCACCCCTCCACTTT. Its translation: CASSPSIPDNSPLHF.

The CDR3 region is CASSPQTGGYEQYF. CDR3 in DNA: TGTGCCAGCAGCCCACAGACAGGTGGCTACGAGCAGTACTTC. The chain has TRBV9 and TRBJ2-7, with D perhaps matching TRBD1 (6 bases). Trimming removed 4 bases at V and 3 bases at J, with 14 bases between. The CDR3 totals 14 residues. Germline V gene sequence: CDR1 SGDLS, CDR2 YYNGEE. The entire variable domain, with the rest obtained from reference TRBV9 and TRBJ2-7, is as follows: DSGVTQTPKHLITATGQRVTLRCSPRSGDLSVYWYQQSLDQGLQFLIQYYNGEERAKGNILERFSAQQFPDLHSELNLSSLELGDSALYFCASSPQTGGYEQYFGPGTRLTVT.

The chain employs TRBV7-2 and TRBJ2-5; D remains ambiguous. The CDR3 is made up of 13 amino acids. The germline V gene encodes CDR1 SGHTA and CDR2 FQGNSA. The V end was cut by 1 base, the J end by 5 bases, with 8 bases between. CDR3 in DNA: TGTGCCAGCAGCTTAGAGAGGTCCGAGACCCAGTACTTC. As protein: CASSLERSETQYF.

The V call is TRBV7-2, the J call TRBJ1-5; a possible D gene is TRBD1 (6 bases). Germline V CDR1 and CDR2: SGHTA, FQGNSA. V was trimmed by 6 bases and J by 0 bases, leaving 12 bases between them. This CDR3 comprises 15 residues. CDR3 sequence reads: CASSTQGYSNQPQHF. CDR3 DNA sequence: TGTGCCAGCAGTACTCAGGGGTATAGCAATCAGCCCCAGCATTTT.

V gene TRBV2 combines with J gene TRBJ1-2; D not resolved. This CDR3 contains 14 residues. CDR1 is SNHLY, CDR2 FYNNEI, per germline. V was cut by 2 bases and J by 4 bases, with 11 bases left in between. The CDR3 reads CASSERSSSYGYTF. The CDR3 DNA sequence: TGTGCCAGCAGTGAACGTAGTAGCAGCTATGGCTACACCTTC.

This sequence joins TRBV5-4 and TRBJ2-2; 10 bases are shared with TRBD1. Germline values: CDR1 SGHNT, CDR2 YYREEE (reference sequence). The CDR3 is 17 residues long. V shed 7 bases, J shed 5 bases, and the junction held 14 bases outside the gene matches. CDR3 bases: TGTGCCAGCCGCCGGACAGGGGGGATATCAACGACCGGGGAGCTGTTTTTT. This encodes CASRRTGGISTTGELFF.

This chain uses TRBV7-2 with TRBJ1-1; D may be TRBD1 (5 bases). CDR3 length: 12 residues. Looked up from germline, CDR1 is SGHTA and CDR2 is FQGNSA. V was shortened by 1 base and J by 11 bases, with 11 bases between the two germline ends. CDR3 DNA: TGTGCCAGCAGCTTAGACTGGGGCGGCGCTTTCTTT. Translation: CASSLDWGGAFF.

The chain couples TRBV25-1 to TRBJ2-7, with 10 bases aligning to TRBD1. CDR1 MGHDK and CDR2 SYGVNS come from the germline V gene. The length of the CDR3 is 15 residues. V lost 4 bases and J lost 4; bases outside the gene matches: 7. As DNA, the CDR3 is TGTGCCAGCAGTGCCTCCGGGACAGGGGATTACGAGCAGTACTTC. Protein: CASSASGTGDYEQYF.

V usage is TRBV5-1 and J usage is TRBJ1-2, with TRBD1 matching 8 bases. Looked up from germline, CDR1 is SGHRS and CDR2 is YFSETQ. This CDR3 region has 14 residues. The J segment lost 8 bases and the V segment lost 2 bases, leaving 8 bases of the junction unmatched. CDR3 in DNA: TGCGCCAGCAGCTTCCAGGGGGCGCCTGACGGCTACACCTTC. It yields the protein CASSFQGAPDGYTF.

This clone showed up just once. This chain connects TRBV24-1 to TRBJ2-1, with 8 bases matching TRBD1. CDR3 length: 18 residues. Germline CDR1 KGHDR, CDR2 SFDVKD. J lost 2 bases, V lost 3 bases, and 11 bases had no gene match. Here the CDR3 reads CATSDRSVGQGTYNEQFF. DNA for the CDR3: TGTGCCACCAGTGATCGGTCGGTAGGACAGGGAACCTACAATGAGCAGTTCTTC.

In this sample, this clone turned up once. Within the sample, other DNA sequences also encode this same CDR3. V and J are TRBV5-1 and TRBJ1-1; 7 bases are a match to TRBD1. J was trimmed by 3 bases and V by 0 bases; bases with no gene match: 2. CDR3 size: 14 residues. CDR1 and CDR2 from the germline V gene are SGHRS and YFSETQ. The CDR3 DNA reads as TGCGCCAGCAGCTTGGGACAGGGATACACTGAAGCTTTCTTT. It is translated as CASSLGQGYTEAFF.

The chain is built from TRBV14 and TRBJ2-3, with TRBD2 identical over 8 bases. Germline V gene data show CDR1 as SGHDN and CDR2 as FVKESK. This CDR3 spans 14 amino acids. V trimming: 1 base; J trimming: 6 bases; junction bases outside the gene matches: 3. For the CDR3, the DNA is TGTGCCAGCAGCCAAGTAGCGGGAATTGATACGCAGTATTTT. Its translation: CASSQVAGIDTQYF.

In DNA, the CDR3 is TGTGCCAGCAGTTTAGTTGGCAGGGGGCGAACTAATGAAAAACTGTTTTTT. It codes for CASSLVGRGRTNEKLFF. The chain recombines TRBV27 with TRBJ1-4; 8 bases agree with TRBD1. Germline-derived CDR1 and CDR2 are MNHEY and SMNVEV (reference sequence). The V and J ends lost 2 bases and 1 base, in that order; junction bases with no gene match: 6. The CDR3 is 17 residues long.

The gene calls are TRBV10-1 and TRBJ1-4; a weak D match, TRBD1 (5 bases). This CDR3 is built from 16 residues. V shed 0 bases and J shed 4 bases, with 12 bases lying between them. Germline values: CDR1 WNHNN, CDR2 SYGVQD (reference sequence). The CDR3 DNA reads TGCGCCAGCAGTGAGTCGGAGGGGCGGATTAATGAAAAACTGTTTTTT. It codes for CASSESEGRINEKLFF.

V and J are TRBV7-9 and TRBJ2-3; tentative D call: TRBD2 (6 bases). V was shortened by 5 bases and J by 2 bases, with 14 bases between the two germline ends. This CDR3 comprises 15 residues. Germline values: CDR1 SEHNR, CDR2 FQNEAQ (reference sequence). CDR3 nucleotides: TGTGCCAGCAGCCCCGGGACTTCAGACACAGATACGCAGTATTTT. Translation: CASSPGTSDTDTQYF.

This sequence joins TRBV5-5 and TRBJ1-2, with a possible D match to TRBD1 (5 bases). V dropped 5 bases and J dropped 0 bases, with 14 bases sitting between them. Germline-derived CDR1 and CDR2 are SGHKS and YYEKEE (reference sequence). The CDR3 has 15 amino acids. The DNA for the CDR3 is TGTGCCAGCAGGTTGAACAGGAACTCTAACTATGGCTACACCTTC. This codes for CASRLNRNSNYGYTF. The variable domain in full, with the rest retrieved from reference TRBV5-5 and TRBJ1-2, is DAGVTQSPTHLIKTRGQQVTLRCSPISGHKSVSWYQQVLGQGPQFIFQYYEKEERGRGNFPDRFSARQFPNYSSELNVNALLLGDSALYLCASRLNRNSNYGYTFGSGTRLTVV.

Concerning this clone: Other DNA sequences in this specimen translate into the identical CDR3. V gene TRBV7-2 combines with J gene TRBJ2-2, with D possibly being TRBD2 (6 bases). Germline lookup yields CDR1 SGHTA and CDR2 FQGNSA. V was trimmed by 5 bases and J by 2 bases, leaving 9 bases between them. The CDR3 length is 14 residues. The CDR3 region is CASSLGTNTGELFF. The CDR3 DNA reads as TGTGCCAGCAGCCTTGGGACTAACACCGGGGAGCTGTTTTTT.

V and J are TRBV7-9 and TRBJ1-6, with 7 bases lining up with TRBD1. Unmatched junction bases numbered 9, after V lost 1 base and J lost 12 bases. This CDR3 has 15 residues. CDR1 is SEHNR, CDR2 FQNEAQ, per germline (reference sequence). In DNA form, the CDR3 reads TGTGCCAGCAGCTTAGGGGGGACAGCGAGTGAACCCCTCCACTTT. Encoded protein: CASSLGGTASEPLHF.

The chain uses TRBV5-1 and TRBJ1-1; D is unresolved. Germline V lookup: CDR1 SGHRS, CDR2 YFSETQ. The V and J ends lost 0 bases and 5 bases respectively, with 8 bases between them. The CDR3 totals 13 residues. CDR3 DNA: TGCGCCAGCAGCTTGGTTGGCTCTACTGAAGCTTTCTTT. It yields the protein CASSLVGSTEAFF.